This TCR beta chain originates from a study of T cells after yellow fever vaccination. TCRdb reprocessed the 5' RACE reads with MiXCR, giving one entry per CDR3 protein. The table includes 500,000 to 650,000 distinct CDR3 sequences, about a sixth detected once. There are 15 residues in the CDR3. Trimming stripped 0 bases from V and 4 bases from J, with 12 bases between. Germline V gives CDR1 LGHNA, CDR2 YNFKEQ. The sequencing used PBMCs, collected 5 to 6 days after the first yellow fever vaccination. This sequence originates from a man younger than 30 who received the YFV17D yellow fever vaccine. This sequence joins TRBV4-2 and TRBJ1-1; D is unclear. CDR3: CASSQDRWRVTEAFF. DNA of the CDR3: TGTGCCAGCAGCCAAGATAGGTGGAGGGTCACTGAAGCTTTCTTT.